The 18 T cell receptor beta chains below were found in one sample sequenced in a study of radiotherapy plus CTLA-4 blockade in lung cancer. Profiled with immunoSEQ multiplex PCR; TCRdb holds only in-frame clones, not every one. The sample contains 75,000 to 100,000 clones, approximately 75% of which appear only once. This material consisted of peripheral blood, taken from a patient treated with radiotherapy plus ipilimumab. The source of these receptors is a human donor with non-small cell lung cancer who had a partial response to radiotherapy plus ipilimumab. Some clones in this sample may be carry-over from other donors' samples.

In DNA form, the CDR3 reads TGTGCCAGCAGCGTCAGGACAGGGAACACCGGGGAGCTGTTTTTT. Its protein product is CASSVRTGNTGELFF. V usage is TRBV9 and J usage is TRBJ2-2, with TRBD1 matching 7 bases. The CDR3 runs to 15 residues. The trim removed 2 bases at V and 1 base at J, leaving 2 bases unmatched. The germline gives CDR1 SGDLS, CDR2 YYNGEE.

This clone was observed a few times. The rearrangement uses TRBV5-1 and TRBJ2-1; 7 bases line up with TRBD2. Germline assignment: CDR1 SGHRS and CDR2 YFSETQ. This CDR3 has 16 residues. Trimming took 4 bases from V and 0 from J; bases not matched to a gene: 7. The CDR3, as DNA: TGCGCCAGCAGCCGGGTGGGGGGGGGCTCCTACAATGAGCAGTTCTTC. It yields the protein CASSRVGGGSYNEQFF.

The chain couples TRBV11-1 to TRBJ2-2; D perhaps matches TRBD2 (6 bases). The V gene lost 4 bases and the J gene lost 3 bases, with 15 bases spanning the gap. CDR1 is SGHAT and CDR2 is FQDESV in the germline V gene (reference sequence). This CDR3 has 16 amino acids. CDR3 amino acids: CASSWAGPPDTGELFF. Written as DNA, the CDR3 is TGTGCCAGCAGCTGGGCGGGGCCCCCGGACACCGGGGAGCTGTTTTTT.

This clone came up a few times. The rearrangement links TRBV5-1 to TRBJ2-1; tentative D call: TRBD1 (6 bases). CDR1 is SGHRS and CDR2 is YFSETQ in the germline V gene. V was pared by 4 bases and J by 4 bases, with 15 bases between. The CDR3 extends over 15 amino acids. The CDR3 region is CASSAPGTRYNEQFF. The CDR3 region has the DNA TGCGCCAGCAGCGCCCCCGGGACACGTTACAATGAGCAGTTCTTC.

With respect to this clone: Compared with germline, one end of the junction differs, possibly owing to a read error. The CDR3 sequence is CASSGQGHNKKLFF. In DNA, the CDR3 is TGTGCCAGCAGTGGGCAGGGCCATAATAAAAAACTGTTTTTT. V is TRBV2 and J is TRBJ1-4; a possible D gene is TRBD1 (5 bases). CDR1 is SNHLY, CDR2 FYNNEI, per germline. The CDR3 spans 14 residues.

CDR3 sequence (DNA): TGTGCCAGCAGCGCCGGGAGGCGGGCTAACTCTGGGGCCAACGTCCTGACTTTC. Encoded protein: CASSAGRRANSGANVLTF. The chain links TRBV2 to TRBJ2-6; 7 positions match TRBD2. J was trimmed by 0 bases and V by 6 bases; bases with no gene match: 11. In germline, CDR1 is SNHLY, CDR2 FYNNEI. The CDR3 runs to 18 residues.

V usage is TRBV28 and J usage is TRBJ1-6, with a possible D match to TRBD1 (5 bases). Germline V gives CDR1 MDHEN, CDR2 SYDVKM. This CDR3 spans 14 amino acids. With 6 bases removed from V and 5 bases from J, the gap between germline ends came to 11 bases. This chain's CDR3 is CASRSQGNNSPLHF. CDR3 sequence (DNA): TGTGCCAGCAGATCGCAGGGAAATAATTCACCCCTCCACTTT.

This clone was seen once. The V gene is TRBV6-5, the J gene TRBJ2-2, with D perhaps TRBD2 (7 bases). V lost 1 base to trimming and J lost 6 bases, with 15 bases between them. The V gene's germline CDR1 is MNHEY and CDR2 SVGAGI. This CDR3 has 16 residues. The CDR3 is CASSYWPGEGAGELFF. CDR3 nucleotide sequence: TGTGCCAGCAGTTACTGGCCGGGGGAGGGGGCCGGGGAGCTGTTTTTT.

The chain couples TRBV2 to TRBJ1-4; the D gene is possibly TRBD1 (5 bases). Germline CDR1 SNHLY, CDR2 FYNNEI. The V gene lost 6 bases and the J gene lost 0 bases, with 11 bases spanning the gap. This CDR3 region has 15 residues. CDR3: CASSDGTATNEKLFF. CDR3 bases: TGTGCCAGCAGCGACGGGACTGCAACTAATGAAAAACTGTTTTTT.

The chain uses TRBV7-2 and TRBJ2-3; 12 bases are shared with TRBD2. V lost 3 bases and J lost 3; bases outside the gene matches: 7. CDR1 SGHTA and CDR2 FQGNSA come from the germline V gene. This CDR3 is 17 amino acids long. CDR3 amino acids: CASSLWATSGGTDTQYF. The CDR3 nucleotides are TGTGCCAGCAGCTTGTGGGCGACTAGCGGGGGTACAGATACGCAGTATTTT.

This clone came up once. This sequence joins TRBV25-1 and TRBJ1-4; D not certain. V lost 3 bases and J lost 10, with 18 bases in between. This CDR3 is built from 15 residues. Germline lookup yields CDR1 MGHDK and CDR2 SYGVNS. The CDR3 nucleotides are TGTGCCAGCAGTGATCCGGGGAAAGGGCTGGGAAAACTGTTTTTT. It encodes CASSDPGKGLGKLFF. The complete variable domain, with remaining parts taken from reference TRBV25-1 and TRBJ1-4, reads EADIYQTPRYLVIGTGKKITLECSQTMGHDKMYWYQQDPGMELHLIHYSYGVNSTEKGDLSSESTVSRIRTEHFPLTLESARPSHTSQYLCASSDPGKGLGKLFFGSGTQLSVL.

The table lists this clone with a few counts. The rearrangement links TRBV27 to TRBJ2-1; 8 bases agree with TRBD2. The CDR3 loop spans 14 amino acids. V gave up 3 bases and J gave up 3 bases; unmatched junction bases: 1. Per the germline V gene, CDR1 is MNHEY and CDR2 is SMNVEV (reference sequence). For the CDR3, the DNA is TGTGCCAGCAGTTTCGGGGGGGGCTACAATGAGCAGTTCTTC. It encodes CASSFGGGYNEQFF.

In its sample, this clone was seen once. The chain is built from TRBV9 and TRBJ2-2, with D uncertain. CDR1 is SGDLS, CDR2 YYNGEE, per germline. The CDR3 loop spans 15 amino acids. The ends were cut back, 0 bases at V and 3 bases at J, with 9 bases in the middle. The CDR3 is CASSVATSHTGELFF. The CDR3 bases are TGTGCCAGCAGCGTAGCGACATCGCACACCGGGGAGCTGTTTTTT.

The chain links TRBV18 to TRBJ2-1; TRBD1 aligns across 7 bases. Germline-derived CDR1 and CDR2 are KGHSH and LQKENI. The J segment lost 4 bases and the V segment lost 4 bases, leaving 7 bases of the junction unmatched. The CDR3 loop spans 15 amino acids. CDR3 sequence: CASSRGGAGYNEQFF. CDR3 DNA sequence: TGTGCCAGCTCACGAGGGGGCGCAGGATACAATGAGCAGTTCTTC.

In the case of this clone: Other DNA sequences in this specimen translate into the identical CDR3. The genes are TRBV7-2 and TRBJ1-1; no firm D call. The CDR3 is 15 residues long. The ends were cut back, 6 bases at V and 8 bases at J, with 22 bases in the middle. Germline V gene data show CDR1 as SGHTA and CDR2 as FQGNSA. CDR3 region: CASRPQAQSSLEAFF. The CDR3 DNA is TGTGCCAGCAGACCCCAGGCCCAGAGTAGTCTCGAAGCTTTCTTT.

This clone came up a few times. The chain uses TRBV27 and TRBJ1-6; 8 bases fit TRBD1. The CDR3 is made up of 17 amino acids. The V gene end was trimmed by 6 bases and the J gene end by 0 bases; junction bases not matched to a gene: 7. Germline V CDR1 and CDR2: MNHEY, SMNVEV (reference sequence). The CDR3 sequence: CASRGTGGSSYNSPLHF. The CDR3 nucleotides are TGTGCCAGCAGAGGGACAGGAGGTTCCTCCTATAATTCACCCCTCCACTTT.

This chain links TRBV6-1 with TRBJ1-5, with D perhaps TRBD1 (6 bases). Germline-derived CDR1 and CDR2 are MNHNS and SASEGT. Trimming shortened V by 6 bases and J by 9 bases, and 21 bases separated the two germline ends. This CDR3 is 15 amino acids long. As DNA, the CDR3 is TGTGCCAGCAGGGGCACAGGGCCTGGTTTTCGGCCCCAGCATTTT. It translates to CASRGTGPGFRPQHF.

The genes are TRBV4-1 and TRBJ1-2; D is unclear. The V gene's germline CDR1 is MGHRA and CDR2 YSYEKL. Trimming stripped 0 bases from V and 5 bases from J, with 10 bases between. The CDR3 runs to 14 residues. DNA of the CDR3: TGCGCCAGCAGCCAAGATTGGGCACTTTATGGCTACACCTTC. This sequence encodes CASSQDWALYGYTF.